A selection of T cell receptor beta chains follows, all from one sample in a study of cytomegalovirus exposure and HLA in healthy donors. Here immunoSEQ multiplex PCR was the method, and the copy in TCRdb shows in-frame clones only, minus some. The table has around 80,000 clones, 74% seen once. Sequenced sample: PBMCs. These receptors came from a man aged 40-50 years in good health and CMV-seropositive. The CDR3 runs from the conserved cysteine through the conserved F or W. A D gene is named only where the DNA matches it firmly.

J | D | V | CDR3 | DNA
TRBJ2-7 | TRBD2 | TRBV10-2 | CASKSTSGRTYEQYF | TGCGCCAGCAAGTCGACTAGCGGGAGAACCTACGAGCAGTACTTC
TRBJ1-2 | . | TRBV5-4 | CASSFGENYGYTF | TGTGCCAGCAGCTTTGGAGAGAACTATGGCTACACCTTC
TRBJ2-7 | TRBD2 | TRBV7-6 | CASSLEAGGPVDEQYF | TGTGCCAGCAGCTTAGAGGCGGGAGGGCCGGTGGACGAGCAGTACTTC
TRBJ2-1 | TRBD2 | TRBV13 | CASSGWREEGHEQFF | TGTGCCAGCAGCGGCTGGCGGGAGGAAGGGCATGAGCAGTTCTTC
TRBJ1-2 | TRBD1 | TRBV5-4 | CASSLPGQGANYGYTF | TGTGCCAGCAGCTTGCCAGGACAGGGAGCTAACTATGGCTACACCTTC
TRBJ2-3 | TRBD2 | TRBV11-2 | CASSQPIREGGTDTQYF | TGTGCCAGCAGCCAACCGATCCGGGAGGGGGGAACAGATACGCAGTATTTT
TRBJ2-1 | TRBD2 | TRBV9 | CASSVALAGGSYNEQFF | TGTGCCAGCAGCGTAGCGTTGGCGGGAGGGAGTTACAATGAGCAGTTCTTC
TRBJ2-1 | . | TRBV2 | CASNTQRSDEQFF | TGTGCCAGCAATACTCAGAGGAGTGATGAGCAGTTCTTC
TRBJ2-7 | TRBD2 | TRBV27 | CASSRTSGGAWEQYF | TGTGCCAGCAGTCGAACTAGCGGGGGGGCTTGGGAGCAGTACTTC
TRBJ1-2 | TRBD1 | TRBV27 | CASSVRQGLNYGYTF | TGTGCCAGCAGTGTTAGACAGGGATTAAACTATGGCTACACCTTC
TRBJ2-2 | TRBD1 | TRBV30 | CAWRARRTGVLNTGELFF | TGTGCCTGGAGGGCTCGGAGGACAGGGGTCCTGAACACCGGGGAGCTGTTTTTT